This TCR beta chain was documented in a study of CD8+CD57+ T cells in acquired aplastic anemia. Overall study context: Roughly 3.2 ug was the average amount of DNA from sorted CD4+ and CD8+ cells. Healthy donors had, on average, approximately 9.9 million reads for their CD4+ cells.

The V and J ends lost 1 base and 2 bases respectively, with 9 bases between them. The germline V gene encodes CDR1 SQVTM and CDR2 ANQGSEA. The CDR3 is 13 residues long. General observations from the study: CD8+ Simpson's diversity did not differ significantly between patients and controls. In common between the patients and the controls were around 30 CD8+ CDR3 sequences.

In regard to this clonotype: Its antigen remains unidentified.

Genomic DNA provided the template from which TCR beta VDJ and CDR3 profiles were obtained. MiXCR, run by TCRdb on the reads, gives a single entry per CDR3 protein. The profile shows some 48,000 distinct CDR3 sequences, around 70% of them singletons. The sequence came from a human donor in good health, serving as a control. V and J are TRBV29-1 and TRBJ2-7; tentatively, D is TRBD1 (6 bases). What was sequenced was sorted CD4+, CD8+, or CD8+CD57+ T cells (not recorded which) from PBMCs. The CDR3 region is CSVEGAGAYEQYF. The CDR3 DNA follows: TGCAGCGTTGAAGGGGCAGGGGCCTACGAGCAGTACTTC.